This T cell receptor (beta chain) emerged from a study of T-cell memory formation after mild COVID-19. About the research overall: Clustering of TCRs was largely donor specific. Whole-study findings and limits: Pre-infection memory already had some responding clones, implying cross-reactive memory joined. Those CD4+ clones that contracted were mainly in CM and EM (CD8+ ones in EMRA).

CDR3 size: 17 residues. The germline V gene has CDR1 SGHTA and CDR2 FQGTGA. V lost 6 bases, J lost 9 bases, and 13 bases stayed unmatched. Details on this clonotype: Its target is unknown.

The authors produced TCR alpha and TCR beta cDNA libraries with sample barcodes and UMIs by 5'RACE using constant-segment primers. A single record per CDR3 protein comes from TCRdb applying MiXCR to the 5' RACE reads. The sample has roughly 300,000 distinct CDR3 sequences; less than 9.5% are singletons. This chain links TRBV7-3 with TRBJ2-1, with 14 bases fitting TRBD2. The sequence came from a man younger than 35 who had mild COVID-19 (a few samples of this study predate the infection). Cell type and time point are not known. Sequencing was done on a sample of PBMCs or a T cell subset sorted from them (not recorded which). CDR3 nucleotides: TGTGCCAGCAGGAGCCCTGTGACTAGCGGGGGGGCCAGTGAGCAGTTCTTC. It specifies CASRSPVTSGGASEQFF.